This T cell receptor beta chain is from a study of cytotoxic CD8 clonotypes in ibrutinib-treated CLL. TCRdb's table, derived via immunoSEQ multiplex PCR, lists solely in-frame clones and lacks some. The table records more than 150,000 clones, 72% of them present only once. Germline CDR1 and CDR2: SEHNR and FQNEAQ (reference sequence). The CDR3 has 15 residues. V was shortened by 2 bases and J by 0 bases, with 9 bases between the two germline ends. Sample: PBMCs, taken after 24 months of ibrutinib treatment. The receptor's source is a human donor with chronic lymphocytic leukemia. The V gene is TRBV7-9, the J gene TRBJ2-3, with D uncertain. The DNA of the CDR3 is TGTGCCAGCAGCTTAATGGAAACTAGCACAGATACGCAGTATTTT. Translation gives CASSLMETSTDTQYF.